One sample yielded the 16 T cell receptor beta chains listed below, sequenced in a study of T cell repertoires in cytomegalovirus infection. MiXCR, run by TCRdb on the reads, gives a single entry per CDR3 protein. The sample has fewer than 400,000 distinct CDR3 sequences; approximately 18% are singletons. Sequenced sample: PBMCs. Source of these receptors: a human donor in good health (CMV status not recorded). Some clones in this sample may be carry-over from other donors' samples.

The sample holds many counts of this clonotype. The genes are TRBV7-8 and TRBJ1-6; D is possibly TRBD1 (5 bases). CDR3 length equals 15 residues. Trimming removed 3 bases from V and 0 bases from J, with 6 bases in between. The germline V gene has CDR1 SGHVS and CDR2 FQNEAQ. CDR3 in amino acids: CASSFDSSYNSPLHF. The CDR3 nucleotides read TGTGCCAGCAGCTTCGACAGCTCCTATAATTCACCCCTCCACTTT.

The table lists this clonotype with a few counts. The V gene is TRBV5-5, the J gene TRBJ2-1, with D hard to call. CDR3 length equals 13 residues. CDR1 is SGHKS and CDR2 is YYEKEE in the germline V gene (reference sequence). Between the trimmed V and J ends, which lost 6 bases and 2 bases, there was a span of 9 bases. The DNA for the CDR3 is TGTGCCAGCACCCTCGTCCCCTACAATGAGCAGTTCTTC. This translates into CASTLVPYNEQFF.

Of note for this clonotype: An end of the junction differs from the germline gene, which may be a read error. The chain recombines TRBV7-4 with TRBJ2-3, with a weak D call TRBD1 (5 bases). The CDR3 loop spans 16 amino acids. CDR1 and CDR2 (germline): SGHVT, SQSDAQ. CDR3 in amino acids: CASSLYDRDFTDMQYF. CDR3 bases: TGTGCCAGCAGCTTATACGACAGAGACTTCACAGATATGCAGTATTTT.

The chain links TRBV7-2 to TRBJ1-2; 10 nucleotides match TRBD1. CDR1 and CDR2 from the germline V gene are SGHTA and FQGNSA. V shed 5 bases and J 8 bases; nucleotides not matched to a gene: 20. CDR3 length: 18 residues. For the CDR3, the DNA is TGTGCCAGCAGCCCGGGGGGTCCGGGACAGGGGCCCCGAAGCGGCTACACCTTC. It encodes CASSPGGPGQGPRSGYTF.

This clonotype was observed many times. The rearrangement joins TRBV6-1 to TRBJ2-3, with TRBD1 matching 7 bases. From germline, CDR1 is MNHNS and CDR2 SASEGT. The CDR3 extends over 13 amino acids. V lost 4 bases, J lost 6 bases, and 4 bases stayed unmatched. The CDR3 DNA follows: TGTGCCAGCAGTGTTTTAGGGGGCGATACGCAGTATTTT. It encodes CASSVLGGDTQYF.

The J gene is TRBJ2-1, the V gene TRBV14; D not resolved. CDR1 is SGHDN and CDR2 is FVKESK in the germline V gene. The V end lost 1 base, the J end lost 6 bases, and 10 bases lay between the germline ends. The CDR3 loop spans 14 amino acids. CDR3 residues: CASSQVDQINEQFF. The CDR3 bases are TGTGCCAGCAGCCAAGTGGACCAGATCAATGAGCAGTTCTTC.

This clonotype occurred many times. The chain has TRBV5-5 and TRBJ2-2; tentatively, D is TRBD2 (6 bases). V gave up 1 base and J gave up 4 bases, with 14 bases separating them. The germline gives CDR1 SGHKS, CDR2 YYEKEE (reference sequence). This CDR3 is 16 amino acids long. CDR3 sequence reads: CASSLLGGAGTGELFF. The CDR3, as DNA: TGTGCCAGCAGCTTGTTGGGGGGAGCGGGCACCGGGGAGCTGTTTTTT.

The chain couples TRBV6-2 or TRBV6-3 to TRBJ2-1; D is tentatively TRBD1 or TRBD2 (5 bases each). CDR1 and CDR2 from the germline V gene are MNHEY and SVGEGT. The germline V and J ends were trimmed by 6 bases and 3 bases, with 18 bases remaining between them. The CDR3 has 16 residues. The CDR3 coding sequence is TGTGCCAGCAGCAAATTTGGGGGAGTTGGCTACAATGAGCAGTTCTTC. This gives the protein CASSKFGGVGYNEQFF.

There are a few counts of this clonotype. V usage is TRBV4-1 and J usage is TRBJ2-1, with D unresolved. The CDR3 runs 13 residues. Germline CDR1 and CDR2: MGHRA and YSYEKL. The germline V and J ends were trimmed by 6 bases and 6 bases, with 12 bases remaining between them. CDR3 sequence (DNA): TGCGCCAGCAGTGTATATCCGGGCAATGAGCAGTTCTTC. Translating gives CASSVYPGNEQFF.

The V and J genes are TRBV19 and TRBJ2-7; 10 positions match TRBD1. The CDR3 sequence is 15 residues long. Per germline, CDR1 LNHDA and CDR2 SQIVND (reference sequence). Trimming at V came to 5 bases and at J to 6 bases, leaving 10 bases not matched to a gene. CDR3 residues: CASSLRTGGSLEQYF. The CDR3 coding sequence is TGTGCCAGTAGTCTCCGGACAGGGGGGAGCCTCGAGCAGTACTTC.

This clonotype has just a few counts. The chain carries TRBV19 and TRBJ1-1, with a tentative D call TRBD1 (5 bases). The germline V and J ends were trimmed by 7 bases and 4 bases, with 13 bases remaining between them. CDR1 and CDR2 (germline): LNHDA, SQIVND (reference sequence). The CDR3 loop spans 13 amino acids. CDR3 sequence (DNA): TGTGCCAGTATCGCGGACACCTTCACTGAAGCTTTCTTT. It encodes CASIADTFTEAFF.

About this clonotype itself: Just one base apart from a much larger clone, this may be a read error. The rearrangement joins TRBV6-1 to TRBJ2-7; D ambiguous. The CDR3 has 14 amino acids. V was cut by 6 bases and J by 1 base, with 13 bases left in between. CDR1 MNHNS and CDR2 SASEGT come from the germline V gene. CDR3 coding DNA: TGTGCCAGCAGCGAGTGGCGTGAATCCTACGAGCAGTACTTC. Translated: CASSEWRESYEQYF.

This clonotype was seen only a few times. This chain uses TRBV7-2 with TRBJ1-3; unclear D gene. This CDR3 comprises 13 residues. Germline V lookup: CDR1 SGHTA, CDR2 FQGNSA. The V end was cut by 7 bases, the J end by 5 bases, with 12 bases between. The CDR3 DNA reads TGTGCCAGCACTATAAGGACTCGAAACACCATATATTTT. Its protein is CASTIRTRNTIYF.

This clonotype is a singleton in its sample. This chain connects TRBV7-2 to TRBJ2-5; 8 bases align to TRBD2. J was trimmed by 7 bases and V by 5 bases; bases with no gene match: 9. The CDR3 is 14 amino acids. Germline loops: CDR1 SGHTA, CDR2 FQGNSA. The DNA of the CDR3 is TGTGCCAGCAGCCCGGGGGGGGGGGGCGGGACCCAGTACTTC. It yields the protein CASSPGGGGGTQYF.

This clonotype occurred a few times. The chain recombines TRBV20-1 with TRBJ2-1, with TRBD2 matching over 14 bases. The trim removed 1 base at V and 13 bases at J, leaving 12 bases unmatched. The germline V gene encodes CDR1 DFQATT and CDR2 SNEGSKA (reference sequence). This CDR3 spans 16 amino acids. CDR3 protein: CSARGRAGLAGEYQFF. In nucleotides, the CDR3 is TGCAGTGCTAGAGGGAGGGCGGGACTAGCGGGAGAATACCAGTTCTTC.

This chain links TRBV11-2 with TRBJ1-5; the D gene is possibly TRBD1 (5 bases). V shed 5 bases and J shed 7 bases, with 12 bases lying between them. Germline CDR1 is SGHAT and CDR2 is FQNNGV. The CDR3 has 13 residues. The CDR3 DNA follows: TGTGCCAGCAGCACCCAGGGAAGCCAGCCCCAGCATTTT. Translated: CASSTQGSQPQHF.